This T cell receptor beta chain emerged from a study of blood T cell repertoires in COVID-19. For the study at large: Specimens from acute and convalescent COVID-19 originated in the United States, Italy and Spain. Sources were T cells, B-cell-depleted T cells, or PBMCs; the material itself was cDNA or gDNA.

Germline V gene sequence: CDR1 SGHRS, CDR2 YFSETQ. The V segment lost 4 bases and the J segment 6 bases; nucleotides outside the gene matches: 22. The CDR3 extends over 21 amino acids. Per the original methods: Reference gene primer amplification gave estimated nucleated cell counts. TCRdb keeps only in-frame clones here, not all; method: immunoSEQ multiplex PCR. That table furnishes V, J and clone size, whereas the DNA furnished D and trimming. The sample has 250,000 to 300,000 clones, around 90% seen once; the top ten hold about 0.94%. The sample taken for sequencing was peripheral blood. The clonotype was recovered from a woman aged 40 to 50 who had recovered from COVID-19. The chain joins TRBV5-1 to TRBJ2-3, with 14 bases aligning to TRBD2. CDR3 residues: CASSVAGTSGSKALSRDTQYF. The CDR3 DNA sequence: TGCGCCAGCAGCGTGGCCGGGACTAGCGGGAGTAAGGCCTTATCGAGGGATACGCAGTATTTT.